The rows below give T cell receptor beta chains drawn from one sample of a study of CD8 T cells in Susac syndrome. TCRdb redid the calling of the immunoSEQ multiplex PCR reads with MiXCR, one entry per CDR3 protein. Among tens of thousands of distinct CDR3 sequences listed, about 93% were seen once. The sequenced material came from CD8+ T cells from PBMCs. These receptor sequences come from a human donor in good health. CDR3s include the opening cysteine and the closing phenylalanine or tryptophan. A D gene is named only where the DNA matches it firmly. Size tells how often a clone was seen (once, few, many) or the class of an expanded clone, and some rows leave it out.

D gene	V gene	J gene	clone size	CDR3 DNA	CDR3 protein
-	TRBV6-4	TRBJ2-1	once	TGTGCCAGCAGTAGAGGGACGGACAATGAGCAGTTCTTC	CASSRGTDNEQFF
TRBD1	TRBV20-1	TRBJ2-7	-	TGCAGTGCTCCCGGGACAGGGGTGTACGAGCAGTACTTC	CSAPGTGVYEQYF
-	TRBV18	TRBJ1-5	-	TGTGCCAGCTCACCTTGGGCCACTCCGAATCAGCCCCAGCATTTT	CASSPWATPNQPQHF
TRBD2	TRBV6-4	TRBJ2-2	-	TGTGCCAGCAGTGAGACTAGCGCGAACACCGGGGAGCTGTTTTTT	CASSETSANTGELFF
TRBD1	TRBV28	TRBJ1-2	-	TGTGCCAGCAGTTTGAGGGGGCTCGTAAACTATGGCTACACCTTC	CASSLRGLVNYGYTF
-	TRBV20-1	TRBJ2-1	-	TGCAGAGGTACACCCCGAACGGGTCCCTTCCATAATGAGCAGTTCTTC	CRGTPRTGPFHNEQFF
-	TRBV2	TRBJ2-7	once	TGTGCCAGCATAGAAGCCGGCTTCTACGAGCAGTACTTC	CASIEAGFYEQYF
-	TRBV23-1	TRBJ2-7	-	TGCGCCAGCACCTTATTGGGGCAAATTCTCTACGAGCAGTACTTC	CASTLLGQILYEQYF
-	TRBV4-1	TRBJ1-5	-	TGCGCCAGCAGCCAAGTAGCAAGGAGCAATCAGCCCCAGCATTTT	CASSQVARSNQPQHF
-	TRBV28	TRBJ2-1	-	TGTGCCAGCAGTTTAAGGGGATCCCGTTTTACCCCCAATGAGCAGTTCTTC	CASSLRGSRFTPNEQFF
-	TRBV7-9	TRBJ2-4	-	TGTGCCAGCAGTAACCCGACAGTGCTAGCCAAAAACATTCAGTACTTC	CASSNPTVLAKNIQYF
TRBD1	TRBV6-5	TRBJ1-5	-	TGTGCCAGCAGCGGTGGGACAGGGAGTCGTCAGCCCCAGCATTTT	CASSGGTGSRQPQHF
-	TRBV28	TRBJ2-2	-	TGTGCCAGCGTTTTACTCCAGGGGGGGACCGGGGAGCTGTTTTTT	CASVLLQGGTGELFF
TRBD2	TRBV6-4	TRBJ2-2	-	TGTGCCAGCAGTGAAGCGGGAGGGCCCACCGGGGAGCTGTTTTTT	CASSEAGGPTGELFF
-	TRBV11-2	TRBJ2-1	-	TGTGCCAGCAGCTTAGATAGTCGGGTACATTCCTACAATGAGCAGTTCTTC	CASSLDSRVHSYNEQFF
-	TRBV5-6	TRBJ2-1	-	TGTGCCAGCAGCTTCTGGACTGGAAATGAGCAGTTCTTC	CASSFWTGNEQFF
-	TRBV2	TRBJ2-1	-	TGTGCCAACAGGGACCTCGATCCCAATGAGCAGTTCTTC	CANRDLDPNEQFF
-	TRBV7-9	TRBJ2-2	-	TGTGCCAGCAGCACTACCGGGACCGCGAGGACCGGGGAGCTGTTTTTT	CASSTTGTARTGELFF
-	TRBV4-1	TRBJ1-5	-	TGCGCCAGCAGCCAAGATCGGGCACAGCCCCAGCATTTT	CASSQDRAQPQHF
-	TRBV7-6	TRBJ2-2	-	TGTGCCAGCAGCTTACACAGATACACCGGGGAGCTGTTTTTT	CASSLHRYTGELFF
-	TRBV4-1	TRBJ2-3	few	TGCGCCAGCAGCCAAGGCGGAGATACGCAGTATTTT	CASSQGGDTQYF
-	TRBV7-9	TRBJ2-3	-	TGTGCCAGCAGCTTGCTAGTCGGGGATACGCAGTATTTT	CASSLLVGDTQYF
-	TRBV20-1	TRBJ2-1	-	TGCAGTGCTATGGTCAGGGGCTTTTACAATGAGCAGTTCTTC	CSAMVRGFYNEQFF
-	TRBV9	TRBJ2-5	-	TGTGCCAGCAGCGTAGGCGGAGACCAAGAGACCCAGTACTTC	CASSVGGDQETQYF
TRBD2	TRBV9	TRBJ2-1	-	TGTGCCAGCAGCGTAGAGGGACTAGCTAATGAGCAGTTCTTC	CASSVEGLANEQFF
TRBD1	TRBV13	TRBJ1-2	-	TGTGCCAGCAGCCCCGGGACAGGGATGGGATATGGCTACACCTTC	CASSPGTGMGYGYTF
-	TRBV12-3/TRBV12-4	TRBJ2-5	-	TGTGCCAGCAGTTTGCGGAGACAAGAGACCCAGTACTTC	CASSLRRQETQYF
TRBD1	TRBV20-1	TRBJ2-7	-	TGCAGTGCTCCGGACAGGCGCGAGCAGTACTTC	CSAPDRREQYF
-	TRBV5-1	TRBJ2-3	-	TGCGCCAGCAGCCGGGGGCTGGGGACCGACACGCAGTATTTT	CASSRGLGTDTQYF
-	TRBV6-1	TRBJ2-1	-	TGTGCCAGCACCTTGGTCGTGGGGGGCGCCTACAATGAGCAGTTCTTC	CASTLVVGGAYNEQFF
-	TRBV27	TRBJ2-1	-	TGTGCCAGCAATACGGGACGGACCTACAATGAGCAGTTCTTC	CASNTGRTYNEQFF
TRBD1	TRBV11-1	TRBJ2-2	once	TGTGCCAGCAGCTTAGGAAAGACAGGGCTGGACGGGGAGCTGTTTTTT	CASSLGKTGLDGELFF
-	TRBV23-1	TRBJ2-2	-	TGCGCCAGCAGTCAAGGGCGCCGGAACGGGGAGCTGTTTTTT	CASSQGRRNGELFF